The 27 T cell receptor beta chains reported below all come from one sample, sequenced in a study of blood T cells in healthy people across ages. With a J-beta primer mix and a sample-barcoded 5' primer, a second PCR ran 7 to 11 cycles. Using its own MiXCR run on the 5' RACE reads, TCRdb lists one record per CDR3 protein. The repertoire has around 800,000 distinct CDR3 sequences, around 62% of them found once; the top ten carry about a quarter. The sequenced sample was blood. The source of these receptors is a man in his thirties or forties in good health.

The chain combines TRBV15 with TRBJ2-1; 9 bases align to TRBD1. Germline CDR1 LNHNV, CDR2 YYDKDF (reference sequence). Trimming cost V 1 base and J 7 bases; bases outside gene matches: 2. This CDR3 is 14 amino acids long. The CDR3: CATSRAGQGNEQFF. In DNA form, the CDR3 reads TGTGCCACCAGCAGAGCGGGACAGGGTAATGAGCAGTTCTTC.

The chain employs TRBV7-6 and TRBJ2-7; unclear D gene. V was clipped by 5 bases and J by 1 base, with 12 bases between them. The germline CDR1 and CDR2 sequences are SGHVS and FNYEAQ. The CDR3 covers 14 residues. The CDR3 bases are TGTGCCAGCAGCAGACCTGTTGAGTCCTACGAGCAGTACTTC. Translation: CASSRPVESYEQYF.

On this clonotype: One end of the junction does not line up with germline, which may come from a read error. The gene calls are TRBV7-2 and TRBJ2-4; 9 bases map to TRBD1. The end of the DNA is better explained by TRBJ2-7, so the J call may be wrong. The germline CDR1 and CDR2 sequences are SGHTA and FQGNSA. CDR3 length: 17 amino acids. CDR3 loop: CASSPYGTGGPSHEQYF. The CDR3 coding sequence is TGTGCCAGCAGTCCGTATGGAACAGGGGGCCCCTCCCACGAGCAGTACTTC.

The gene calls are TRBV5-6 and TRBJ1-2; tentative D call: TRBD1 (6 bases). The CDR3 length is 17 residues. V was pared by 2 bases and J by 7 bases, with 24 bases between. The germline CDR1 and CDR2 sequences are SGHDT and YYEEEE. The CDR3 region has the DNA TGTGCCAGCAGCTTAGCCGCCTTGACACCAATCAGGGGTGGCTACACCTTC. Its translation: CASSLAALTPIRGGYTF.

The V call is TRBV7-2, the J call TRBJ2-1, with 7 bases matching TRBD1. V lost 5 bases and J lost 8; bases outside the gene matches: 6. From germline, CDR1 is SGHTA and CDR2 FQGNSA. CDR3 size: 13 residues. This CDR3 reads CASSPRQGYEQFF. CDR3 nucleotides: TGTGCCAGCAGCCCACGACAGGGCTATGAGCAGTTCTTC.

The CDR3 spells CASSEYVGDEKLFF. CDR3 DNA: TGTGCCAGCAGTGAATATGTGGGGGATGAAAAACTGTTTTTT. The rearrangement links TRBV25-1 to TRBJ1-4; possibly TRBD1 for D (5 bases). The CDR3 is 14 residues long. Trimming stripped 0 bases from V and 6 bases from J, with 8 bases between. CDR1 and CDR2 (germline): MGHDK, SYGVNS.

This clonotype was counted only a few times. The J gene is TRBJ2-4, the V gene TRBV4-3; 7 bases agree with TRBD1. V lost 4 bases, J lost 8 bases, and 8 bases stayed unmatched. Looked up from germline, CDR1 is LGHNA and CDR2 is YSLEER. CDR3 length: 14 amino acids. The CDR3 loop reads CASSLGQQRDIQYF. The DNA of the CDR3 is TGCGCCAGCAGCCTGGGACAGCAAAGGGACATTCAGTACTTC.

The chain uses TRBV27 and TRBJ1-5; D is uncertain. The CDR3 has 14 residues. Germline-derived CDR1 and CDR2 are MNHEY and SMNVEV (reference sequence). V shed 3 bases and J shed 3 bases, with 9 bases lying between them. Here the CDR3 DNA reads TGTGCCAGCAGTTTCAGGATACACAATCAGCCCCAGCATTTT. It translates to CASSFRIHNQPQHF.

This clonotype was seen a handful of times. V and J are TRBV10-3 and TRBJ2-5, with D possibly matching TRBD1 (7 bases). The CDR3 is 16 residues long. Germline V gives CDR1 ENHRY, CDR2 SYGVKD. Trimming left V 10 bases short and J 2 bases short, with 23 bases between. The CDR3 is CATQTRTGTLQETQYF. The CDR3 DNA follows: TGTGCCACCCAGACTAGGACAGGAACTTTACAAGAGACCCAGTACTTC.

This clonotype was counted between two and nine times. This rearrangement joins TRBV3-1 to TRBJ1-2, with 9 bases that match TRBD1. V dropped 0 bases and J dropped 8; count of bases not matched to a gene: 13. Germline V lookup: CDR1 LGHDT, CDR2 YNNKEL (reference sequence). The CDR3 totals 17 residues. Here the CDR3 reads CASSQDGEKQGARGYTF. The DNA of the CDR3 is TGTGCCAGCAGCCAAGATGGGGAAAAACAGGGGGCGAGGGGCTACACCTTC.

The chain employs TRBV5-1 and TRBJ2-1; 9 bases fit TRBD1. Germline lookup yields CDR1 SGHRS and CDR2 YFSETQ. CDR3 length: 17 residues. With V trimmed by 4 bases and J by 4 bases, 12 bases remained unmatched. CDR3 in amino acids: CASSGSVRQGGYNEQFF. The CDR3 nucleotides are TGCGCCAGCAGCGGGTCGGTGCGACAGGGGGGATACAATGAGCAGTTCTTC.

The rearrangement uses TRBV3-1 and TRBJ2-2; no firm D call. The CDR3 has 14 residues. Trimming removed 4 bases from V and 3 bases from J, with 9 bases in between. The germline V gene encodes CDR1 LGHDT and CDR2 YNNKEL (reference sequence). The CDR3 DNA is TGTGCCAGCAGCCCCAACCCGGACACCGGGGAGCTGTTTTTT. Translating it yields CASSPNPDTGELFF.

The J gene is TRBJ2-7, the V gene TRBV6-5; 9 bases agree with TRBD1. Germline CDR1 and CDR2: MNHEY and SVGAGI. This CDR3 is built from 14 residues. J was trimmed by 5 bases and V by 5 bases; bases with no gene match: 7. The CDR3 region has the DNA TGTGCCAGCAGTCCCGCGGGACAGGGCCACGAGCAGTACTTC. Translated, it gives CASSPAGQGHEQYF.

The V and J genes are TRBV12-3 or TRBV12-4 and TRBJ2-3; D gene unclear. The CDR3 is 12 amino acids. Between the trimmed V and J ends, which lost 6 bases and 5 bases, there was a span of 9 bases. CDR3 residues: CASRLWGDTQYF. DNA of the CDR3: TGTGCCAGCAGATTATGGGGAGATACGCAGTATTTT.

The chain combines TRBV20-1 with TRBJ2-5; the D gene is possibly TRBD1 (6 bases). Gene TRBJ2-7 matches the end of the DNA better, so the J call may be wrong. Germline assignment: CDR1 DFQATT and CDR2 SNEGSKA (reference sequence). The CDR3 is made up of 13 amino acids. The CDR3 nucleotides are TGCAGTGCCTGGACAGCGGCCTCCTACGAGCAGTACTTC. It codes for CSAWTAASYEQYF.

CDR3 coding DNA: TGTGCCAGCAGTGCGAACAGGGGAACGGAGACCCAGTACTTC. Amino acid sequence: CASSANRGTETQYF. The rearrangement joins TRBV6-5 to TRBJ2-5; 7 bases match TRBD1. The V gene end was trimmed by 5 bases and the J gene end by 5 bases; junction bases not matched to a gene: 8. CDR1 and CDR2 from the germline V gene are MNHEY and SVGAGI. This CDR3 contains 14 residues.

The rearrangement joins TRBV18 to TRBJ2-4, with D uncertain. The J call may not be correct, given that the DNA end is closer to TRBJ2-7. Germline CDR1 is KGHSH and CDR2 is LQKENI. The CDR3 consists of 16 residues. In DNA form, the CDR3 reads TGTGCCAGCTCACCAGGGTCTCTGAGTATTTCCTACGAGCAGTACTTC. This sequence encodes CASSPGSLSISYEQYF.

The chain joins TRBV5-7 to TRBJ2-7, with a possible D match to TRBD1 (6 bases). TRBV5-7 is designated an ORF whose function remains uncertain. Trimming shortened V by 4 bases and J by 0 bases, and 14 bases separated the two germline ends. The CDR3 covers 15 residues. The CDR3 region is CASSPPDSVSYEQYF. The CDR3 DNA is TGTGCCAGCAGCCCCCCGGACAGCGTCTCCTACGAGCAGTACTTC.

This clonotype was found a few times. This chain uses TRBV27 with TRBJ2-7; no firm D call. From germline, CDR1 is MNHEY and CDR2 SMNVEV (reference sequence). Trimming left V 4 bases short and J 3 bases short, with 19 bases between. The CDR3 is 16 residues long. CDR3: CASSSLISGTYYEQYF. In nucleotides, the CDR3 is TGTGCCAGCAGTTCGCTCATTTCGGGCACCTACTACGAGCAGTACTTC.

This clonotype has only a few counts. The chain couples TRBV7-9 to TRBJ2-6, with 9 bases lining up with TRBD1. The junction had 6 bases not matched to a gene; V was cut back by 4 bases and J by 2 bases. This CDR3 comprises 17 residues. The germline V gene has CDR1 SEHNR and CDR2 FQNEAQ (reference sequence). In nucleotides, the CDR3 is TGTGCCAGCAGCTCGGACAGGGGAACTCCTGGGGCCAACGTCCTGACTTTC. The encoded protein is CASSSDRGTPGANVLTF.

The chain is built from TRBV7-8 and TRBJ2-1; D gene unclear. V gave up 7 bases and J gave up 8 bases, with 9 bases separating them. Germline V gives CDR1 SGHVS, CDR2 FQNEAQ. The CDR3 is made up of 11 amino acids. This CDR3 reads CASIFLHEQFF. In nucleotides, the CDR3 is TGTGCCAGCATCTTCCTCCATGAGCAGTTCTTC. The full variable domain, completed using reference TRBV7-8 and TRBJ2-1, is GAGVSQSPRYKVAKRGQDVALRCDPISGHVSLFWYQQALGQGPEFLTYFQNEAQLDKSGLPSDRFFAERPEGSVSTLKIQRTQQEDSAVYLCASIFLHEQFFGPGTRLTVL.

This clonotype showed up just once. V gene TRBV6-2 or TRBV6-3 combines with J gene TRBJ1-5; 9 bases match TRBD1. The CDR3 totals 15 residues. CDR1 MNHEY and CDR2 SVGEGT come from the germline V gene. Trimming at V came to 4 bases and at J to 4 bases, leaving 5 bases not matched to a gene. The CDR3 DNA reads as TGTGCCAGCAGTTGGAGGACAGGGGTGAATCAGCCCCAGCATTTT. It is translated as CASSWRTGVNQPQHF.

The genes are TRBV29-1 and TRBJ1-1; perhaps TRBD1 as D (6 bases). V was cut by 4 bases and J by 0 bases, with 15 bases left in between. The V gene's germline CDR1 is SQVTM and CDR2 ANQGSEA. The CDR3 sequence is 15 residues long. The CDR3: CSVGGGASMNTEAFF. The CDR3 nucleotides are TGCAGCGTTGGAGGGGGGGCCAGCATGAACACTGAAGCTTTCTTT.

For the CDR3, the DNA is TGCGCCAGCAGCCAAGATTGGCTCCCGGGCGAGCAGTACTTC. It is translated as CASSQDWLPGEQYF. V gene TRBV4-3 combines with J gene TRBJ2-7; D is uncertain. Trimming took off 0 bases at V and 6 bases at J, with 12 bases between the two ends. The CDR3 spans 14 residues. CDR1 is LGHNA, CDR2 YSLEER, per germline.

V is TRBV7-2 and J is TRBJ2-4; 9 bases agree with TRBD1. The better agreement between TRBJ2-7 and the DNA end casts doubt on the J call. The CDR3 contains 13 residues. Germline V lookup: CDR1 SGHTA, CDR2 FQGNSA. The chain's CDR3 is CASSFRTGDEQYF. As DNA, the CDR3 is TGTGCCAGCAGCTTCCGGACAGGGGACGAGCAGTACTTC.

V usage is TRBV9 and J usage is TRBJ2-1; D uncertain. The V and J ends lost 7 bases and 2 bases respectively, with 4 bases between them. The CDR3 covers 11 residues. The germline gives CDR1 SGDLS, CDR2 YYNGEE. The CDR3 DNA reads as TGTGCCAGCGGACCCTACAATGAGCAGTTCTTC. Amino acid sequence: CASGPYNEQFF.

V usage is TRBV12-5 and J usage is TRBJ1-1; the D gene is possibly TRBD1 (6 bases). Trimming took off 6 bases at V and 6 bases at J, with 17 bases between the two ends. There are 14 residues in the CDR3. Germline V CDR1 and CDR2: LGHNT, FRNRAP. The CDR3 protein is CASGTGNRDPEAFF. DNA of the CDR3: TGTGCTAGTGGCACGGGCAACAGGGACCCTGAAGCTTTCTTT.